This TCR beta chain was documented in a study of metastatic and nonmetastatic thyroid tumors (dated by TCRdb to 2020 to 2021). About the study as a whole: Repertoires from peripheral blood and from tumor or nodule tissue samples of malignant and benign thyroid patients were compared.

Before undergoing thyroid surgery, none of the patients had been given any kind of treatment. Using T-cell receptor beta sequencing, the study looked back at clinical samples from patients collected from about 2011 to 2019. CDR1 and CDR2 are drawn from the germline V gene: SGHRS, YFSETQ. The CDR3 covers 13 residues, taking in both the cysteine and the phenylalanine. Of all the DNA, just the CDR3 is kept, 39 bases in frame from base 1. At least ten counts were recorded for this clone. Its antigen is unknown. A much larger clone differs from this one at a single base, so this may be a read error. Other DNA sequences of this sample code for an identical CDR3. What the research found in general, with its limitations: In both blood and tumor samples, malignant tumors were reported to have significantly higher TCR beta diversity than benign nodules.

The library was made by PCR. Sequencing instrument: Illumina HiSeq 4000. High-throughput sequencing was used to profile the CDR3 region of the TCR beta-chain in every patient. The source study handled its data this way. A classifier to discriminate distant-metastatic papillary thyroid cancer patients was built from CDR3 differences across clinicopathological groups. The Shannon index was used to measure repertoire diversity, and the Morisita-Horn index was used to measure how similar tumor and blood repertoires were. The public reads were quality trimmed at Q25 with fastp and then assembled into clones with MiXCR by TCRdb, keeping productive beta chains. TCRdb, not the original authors, processed these V and J calls. In all, the sample holds more than 40,000 clones, and 3.2% of those were seen once. The ten most abundant clones make up roughly a tenth of the sample.

The TCR was taken from a female donor with papillary thyroid cancer or a benign thyroid nodule (not recorded which). Some clones in this sample may be carry-over from other donors' samples. The chain uses TRBV5-1 and TRBJ2-1; a confident D gene designation cannot be given. The sample consisted of blood. The CDR3 amino acid sequence is: CASSLHFDNEQFF. The DNA sequence follows: TGCGCCAGCAGCTTGCACTTTGACAACGAGCAGTTCTTC.